The clone carrying this T cell receptor beta chain came up a few times. No antigen is known for it. The record originates from a study of CD8 T cells in ankylosing spondylitis. One entry per CDR3 protein, called by TCRdb with MiXCR from the 5' RACE reads. The table lists about 310,000 distinct CDR3 sequences, around 21% of them singletons. Whole-study results and caveats: Apparently characteristic of ankylosing spondylitis blood was a TCR beta motif (under ten highly homologous variants).

This CDR3 contains 14 residues. Germline lookup yields CDR1 DFQATT and CDR2 SNEGSKA (reference sequence). The V and J ends lost 6 bases and 7 bases, in that order; junction bases with no gene match: 5. This sequence joins TRBV20-1 and TRBJ2-1; TRBD2 matches at 14 bases. Sequencing was done on a sample of blood, either unsorted or a sorted T cell fraction (not recorded which). The source is a female donor with ankylosing spondylitis or in good health (not recorded which). Here the CDR3 reads CSARGLAGENEQFF. Written as DNA, the CDR3 is TGCAGTGCCAGGGGACTAGCGGGAGAGAATGAGCAGTTCTTC.